This T cell receptor (beta chain) was captured in a study of technical replicates of blood from a few donors. Measured with immunoSEQ multiplex PCR; TCRdb has only the in-frame clones, and not every one. Found here are about 98,000 clones, almost 96% of them singletons; the top ten hold over 0.2%. Trimming removed 0 bases at V and 0 bases at J, with 7 bases between. The CDR3 runs to 15 residues. The germline gives CDR1 SGHRS, CDR2 YFSETQ. The specimen was T cells isolated from PBMCs. This receptor was obtained from a human donor in good health. This chain uses TRBV5-1 with TRBJ2-1, with D tentatively TRBD1 (5 bases). The DNA for the CDR3 is TGCGCCAGCAGCTTGGGACAGAGCTCCTACAATGAGCAGTTCTTC. Encoded protein: CASSLGQSSYNEQFF.